The present entry profiles one T cell receptor beta chain with its context. The clone's antigen remains unknown. No quality values exist for individual bases; no much larger clone is one base distant. The data stem from a study of graft-versus-host responses after intestinal transplantation (dated by TCRdb to 2020 to 2023). Regarding the complete study: The transplants that recipients got were multivisceral, liver-intestinal, or isolated intestinal. The cohort enrolled approximately 24 intestinal transplant recipients including one retransplant, and a few patients lacking pretransplant specimens were excluded. All recipients received anti-thymocyte globulin induction followed by maintenance tacrolimus and steroids for around three years. Instead of going to the commercial service, samples from a few later patients were sequenced in-house on an Illumina MiSeq and processed with MiXCR. Graft-versus-host and host-versus-graft alloreactive T cell clones were tracked in the graft, circulation and bone marrow after intestinal transplantation using bulk TCR-beta CDR3 sequencing. Alloreactive clones were identified by sequencing pre-transplant mixed lymphocyte reaction products and comparing these products with unstimulated pre-transplant donor and recipient T cells. Donor T cell macrochimerism was defined as a peak of at least 4% donor T cells among recipient peripheral blood mononuclear cells. The paper as a whole reports these results and caveats: The conclusions were limited by the relatively low number and heterogeneity of the intestinal transplant patients. In patients with donor T cell macrochimerism, the allografts had high GvH to HvG T cell clonal ratios. GvH clones were detected in recipient bone marrow, and some of these GvH clones were observed earlier in ileal mucosa or blood, consistent with an intestinal mucosal origin. Early after transplant, declines in HvG clones were associated with peak levels of circulating GvH clones.

After transplant, bone marrow was aspirated from the posterior iliac crest or from another site selected by the physician. Measured from the cysteine to the phenylalanine, the CDR3 is 12 residues long. The sequence is cut down to CDR3 DNA, 36 bases in frame from base 1. Taken from the germline V gene, the CDR1 and CDR2 loops are SGHRS and YFSETQ. V lost 5 bases and J lost 6 bases; the stretch between them is 12 bases long. The library relied on the immunoSEQ multiplex PCR assay. For most patients, high-throughput TCR-beta CDR3 sequencing of genomic DNA was performed by Adaptive Biotechnologies. The authors' analysis ran thus. Adaptive's ImmunoSEQ software was the source of the TCR sequencing data for approximately 18 patients, while a few other patients were processed with MiXCR and VDJtools. CDR3 nucleotide sequences shared by donor and recipient were removed because the origin of these sequences could not be assigned. To be classed as alloreactive, a clone needed at least 2-fold expansion over unstimulated cells and a minimum CFSE-low frequency of 0.002% (template counts) or 0.001% (read counts). A clone was considered mappable if detected in the sequenced pre-transplant spleen, lymph node, or MLR CFSE-low populations of the donor or recipient. The cumulative frequency of alloreactive clones was calculated as a percentage of all sequences, weighted by copy number. Sourced from immuneACCESS, this table was stored by TCRdb with only in-frame sequences that have V and J called. A share of the clones is absent; for the studies checked, an unresolved V gene accounts for under half, and the remainder has no known explanation. V, J and clone size are taken as reported in that table, and D and trimming were inferred from the DNA itself. The sample contains some 70,000 clones, around 90% of them found a single time. Roughly 6.3% of the sample goes to the ten largest clones.

The sequence was collected from a human patient who received an intestinal transplant, so some T cells may come from the graft donor. This chain joins TRBV5-1 to TRBJ2-7; TRBD2 is a possible D gene, resting on 6 matching bases. The sequencing used bone marrow, collected 700 to 850 days after intestinal transplantation. The CDR3: CASSSGRGEQYF. The DNA reads TGCGCCAGCAGTAGCGGTAGGGGCGAGCAGTACTTC.